The 6 T cell receptor beta chains given below trace back to one sample, sequenced in a study of regulatory T cells in long-lasting Graves disease. Time point meaning: persistent/refractory GD, antithyroid drugs over 5 years with positive TRAb. Extracted RNA from PBMCs served as the source of the TCR library. The TCR beta library used iRepertoire HTBI primers with Arm-PCR amplification of CDR3. Using its own MiXCR run on the multiplex PCR reads, TCRdb lists one record per CDR3 protein. The repertoire consists of roughly 430,000 distinct CDR3 sequences, with around 23% occurring once and the leading ten covering over 11%. This specimen was peripheral blood mononuclear cells (PBMCs), taken when the disease was refractory, from a patient treated with antithyroid drugs. The receptors stem from a female donor with Graves disease.

The chain carries TRBV30 and TRBJ2-7; perhaps TRBD2 as D (6 bases). Trimming cost V 4 bases and J 5 bases, with 9 bases left between them. The CDR3 is made up of 11 amino acids. Germline-derived CDR1 and CDR2 are GTSNPN and SVGIG (reference sequence). CDR3 nucleotides: TGTGCCTGGACTAGCGTTCACGAGCAGTACTTC. Translated: CAWTSVHEQYF.

About this clonotype: It may be a read error: a sequence one base away is much more abundant. This rearrangement joins TRBV7-9 to TRBJ2-5; tentatively, D is TRBD1 or TRBD2 (5 bases each). Germline V CDR1 and CDR2: SEHNR, FQNEAQ (reference sequence). CDR3 length: 12 residues. The CDR3 loop is CASSSEGQTQHF. The CDR3 nucleotides are TGTGCCAGCAGCTCAGAGGGGCAGACCCAGCACTTC.

This CDR3 reads CASSLNPNEQFF. The CDR3 DNA reads as TGTGCCAGCAGTTTAAATCCTAATGAGCAGTTCTTC. V usage is TRBV27 and J usage is TRBJ2-1; unclear D gene. Germline CDR1 is MNHEY and CDR2 is SMNVEV (reference sequence). This CDR3 is 12 amino acids long. V was trimmed by 2 bases and J by 7 bases, leaving 6 bases between them.

This clonotype was picked up a small number of times. A much larger clone is a single base away; this may be a read error. This chain's CDR3 is CASSPGQHEQYF. CDR3 bases: TGTGCCAGCAGCCCGGGACAGCACGAGCAGTACTTC. The V call is TRBV3-1, the J call TRBJ2-7; 7 nucleotides align to TRBD1. After removal of 4 bases from V and 5 bases from J, the junction contained 2 bases not matched to a gene. Germline values: CDR1 LGHDT, CDR2 YNNKEL (reference sequence). CDR3 length: 12 amino acids.

This clonotype was detected ten times or more. This chain links TRBV12-3 or TRBV12-4 with TRBJ2-2, with 9 bases that match TRBD1. The V segment lost 6 bases and the J segment 6 bases; nucleotides outside the gene matches: 8. This CDR3 has 15 amino acids. CDR3 sequence (DNA): TGTGCCAGCAGCCTACAGGGGGCTCGTTCCGGGGAGCTGTTTTTT. Its protein is CASSLQGARSGELFF.

The table lists this clonotype with a few counts. J is TRBJ1-2 and V is TRBV6-5; D gene ambiguous. Trimming pared 2 bases from V and 1 base from J, leaving 5 bases between. CDR1 MNHEY and CDR2 SVGAGI come from the germline V gene. The CDR3 sequence is 13 residues long. CDR3 amino acids: CASSYGDNYGYTF. DNA of the CDR3: TGTGCCAGCAGTTACGGGGATAACTATGGCTACACCTTC.